This passage covers 24 T cell receptor beta chains from one sample sequenced in a study of CD8+ T cells in alopecia areata. As the sequencing template, cDNA was produced by extracting RNA and reverse transcribing it. The assay was immunoSEQ multiplex PCR, and TCRdb's table has in-frame clones only and misses some. This table holds a few hundred thousand clones, around 67% found once. Sequences were derived from CD4+ T cells sorted from blood, sampled at week 0. These receptors all come from a human donor with alopecia areata.

This clone appeared a single time. The V and J genes are TRBV13 and TRBJ2-3; D unresolved. The V and J ends lost 0 bases and 0 bases respectively, with 1 base between them. Germline V gene lookup returns CDR1 PRHDT and CDR2 FYEKMQ (reference sequence). This CDR3 has 13 amino acids. CDR3 loop: CASSLGSTDTQYF. DNA of the CDR3: TGTGCCAGCAGCTTAGGGAGCACAGATACGCAGTATTTT.

This clone was seen only a few times. The chain uses TRBV6-6 and TRBJ1-2; 12 bases line up with TRBD1. This CDR3 contains 14 residues. Germline CDR1 is MNHNY and CDR2 is SVGAGI (reference sequence). J gave up 8 bases and V 6 bases, and 7 bases lay outside the gene matches. CDR3 residues: CASSRGQGAEGYTF. CDR3 sequence (DNA): TGTGCCAGCAGCCGGGGACAGGGGGCGGAAGGCTACACCTTC.

The V gene is TRBV5-1, the J gene TRBJ1-1, with unresolved D. The CDR3 extends over 15 amino acids. Germline V gene lookup returns CDR1 SGHRS and CDR2 YFSETQ. The ends were cut back, 4 bases at V and 1 base at J, with 14 bases in the middle. This CDR3 is CASSETAGENTEAFF. The DNA for the CDR3 is TGCGCCAGCAGCGAAACGGCGGGAGAGAACACTGAAGCTTTCTTT.

V and J are TRBV6-5 and TRBJ1-2; no clear D. V lost 4 bases and J 7 bases, leaving 19 bases between the germline ends. This CDR3 contains 15 residues. Looked up from germline, CDR1 is MNHEY and CDR2 is SVGAGI. The CDR3 coding sequence is TGTGCCAGCAGTTCCGCAGCCATCGGATTTGGTGGCTACACCTTC. Translation: CASSSAAIGFGGYTF.

This chain uses TRBV29-1 with TRBJ2-5; D gene uncertain. The V gene's germline CDR1 is SQVTM and CDR2 ANQGSEA. This CDR3 region has 10 residues. Trimming stripped 7 bases from V and 5 bases from J, with 8 bases between. CDR3 bases: TGCAGCGCCGGTAGCGAGACCCAGTACTTC. This gives the protein CSAGSETQYF.

This sequence joins TRBV6-1 and TRBJ1-4, with a weak D call TRBD1 (6 bases). The CDR3 totals 14 residues. Germline lookup yields CDR1 MNHNS and CDR2 SASEGT. Trimming removed 3 bases at V and 7 bases at J, with 12 bases between. The CDR3, as DNA: TGTGCCAGCAGTGAGTGGGGGCTAGGTGAAAAACTGTTTTTT. Protein sequence: CASSEWGLGEKLFF.

This chain joins TRBV10-3 and TRBJ1-5; D uncertain. This CDR3 is 18 amino acids long. V was pared by 0 bases and J by 2 bases, with 17 bases between. Germline-derived CDR1 and CDR2 are ENHRY and SYGVKD. The CDR3 is CAISESSADKIGNQPQHF. Here the CDR3 DNA reads TGTGCCATCAGTGAGTCGTCCGCGGATAAGATCGGCAATCAGCCCCAGCATTTT.

J is TRBJ2-1 and V is TRBV5-1; a weak D match, TRBD1 (5 bases). This CDR3 is built from 15 residues. The V end was cut by 4 bases, the J end by 3 bases, with 14 bases between. In germline, CDR1 is SGHRS, CDR2 YFSETQ. CDR3 nucleotides: TGCGCCAGCAGCCCTACGGGCCAGGGCTACAATGAGCAGTTCTTC. Encoded protein: CASSPTGQGYNEQFF.

The genes are TRBV5-6 and TRBJ2-7; no reliable D call. Trimming stripped 5 bases from V and 0 bases from J, with 6 bases between. Germline V gene lookup returns CDR1 SGHDT and CDR2 YYEEEE. This CDR3 contains 12 residues. CDR3 in amino acids: CASRRSSYEQYF. The CDR3 DNA reads as TGTGCCAGCAGGCGGAGCTCCTACGAGCAGTACTTC.

This clone was detected a few times. The CDR3 region is CSVEDHGTGTTAYEQYF. The CDR3 coding sequence is TGCAGCGTTGAAGATCACGGGACAGGAACGACAGCCTACGAGCAGTACTTC. This chain links TRBV29-1 with TRBJ2-7; 8 bases map to TRBD1. The junction had 12 bases not matched to a gene; V was cut back by 0 bases and J by 2 bases. CDR1 is SQVTM and CDR2 is ANQGSEA in the germline V gene. The CDR3 runs 17 residues.

This sequence joins TRBV13 and TRBJ2-7; 9 nucleotides line up with TRBD1. The ends lost 4 bases at V and 4 bases at J; junction bases unmatched: 5. The CDR3 is made up of 14 amino acids. In germline, CDR1 is PRHDT, CDR2 FYEKMQ (reference sequence). The CDR3, as DNA: TGTGCCAGCAGCTCCTCCGGGACAGGGTACGAGCAGTACTTC. Translating it yields CASSSSGTGYEQYF.

The V and J genes are TRBV5-1 and TRBJ1-5; D remains ambiguous. Germline-derived CDR1 and CDR2 are SGHRS and YFSETQ. The CDR3 is made up of 13 amino acids. V was shortened by 4 bases and J by 7 bases, with 12 bases between the two germline ends. The DNA for the CDR3 is TGCGCCAGCAGCCCGGTTCCTGGCCAGCCCCAGCATTTT. Its translation: CASSPVPGQPQHF.

This rearrangement joins TRBV14 to TRBJ1-2, with D possibly matching TRBD1 (5 bases). The germline V and J ends were trimmed by 4 bases and 2 bases, with 11 bases remaining between them. This CDR3 contains 14 residues. Germline assignment: CDR1 SGHDN and CDR2 FVKESK. The CDR3 region is CASSPVGANYGYTF. The CDR3 bases are TGTGCCAGCAGCCCAGTTGGGGCGAACTATGGCTACACCTTC.

About this clone: Mismatch with germline at one junction end may stem from a read error. The rearrangement joins TRBV2 to TRBJ2-1; D gene unclear. This CDR3 has 13 amino acids. CDR1 is SNHLY and CDR2 is FYNNEI in the germline V gene. The CDR3 protein is CASSENPRDTPLF. CDR3 DNA: TGTGCCAGCAGTGAGAACCCAAGAGATACCCCGCTCTTC. The complete variable domain, with remaining parts taken from reference TRBV2 and TRBJ2-1, reads EPEVTQTPSHQVTQMGQEVILRCVPISNHLYFYWYRQILGQKVEFLVSFYNNEISEKSEIFDDQFSVERPDGSNFTLKIRSTKLEDSAMYFCASSENPRDTPLFGPGTRLTVL.

The rearrangement uses TRBV6-6 and TRBJ2-2; D is unclear. Germline CDR1 MNHNY, CDR2 SVGAGI (reference sequence). V gave up 7 bases and J gave up 0 bases, with 9 bases separating them. The CDR3 totals 14 residues. CDR3 region: CASIGLTNTGELFF. DNA for the CDR3: TGTGCCAGCATCGGGCTAACGAACACCGGGGAGCTGTTTTTT.

The V and J genes are TRBV7-3 and TRBJ2-3, with D uncertain. The CDR3 covers 14 residues. The germline CDR1 and CDR2 sequences are SGHTA and FQGTGA. Trimming took 2 bases from V and 2 from J, leaving 8 bases between them. The DNA for the CDR3 is TGTGCCAGCAGCTTAGTTCCTACCACAGATACGCAGTATTTT. Its protein product is CASSLVPTTDTQYF. Full variable domain (rest looked up from reference TRBV7-3 and TRBJ2-3): GAGVSQTPSNKVTEKGKYVELRCDPISGHTALYWYRQSLGQGPEFLIYFQGTGAADDSGLPNDRFFAVRPEGSVSTLKIQRTERGDSAVYLCASSLVPTTDTQYFGPGTRLTVL.

About this clone: The germline gene is not matched at one end of the junction; a read error may be the cause. This sequence joins TRBV27 and TRBJ2-5; 7 bases agree with TRBD2. The CDR3 is made up of 14 amino acids. Germline V gene sequence: CDR1 MNHEY, CDR2 SMNVEV (reference sequence). As DNA, the CDR3 is TGTGCCAGCAGGCGGGGCGGGGGAAGGGAGACCCAGCACTTC. Translating gives CASRRGGGRETQHF.

This chain joins TRBV29-1 and TRBJ1-2, with TRBD1 as a possible D gene (6 bases). The germline gives CDR1 SQVTM, CDR2 ANQGSEA. The V end was cut by 3 bases, the J end by 4 bases, with 9 bases between. CDR3 length equals 12 residues. CDR3 sequence reads: CSVDRGAYGYTF. The CDR3 nucleotides are TGCAGCGTTGATCGGGGGGCCTATGGCTACACCTTC. The full variable domain, in which reference TRBV29-1 and TRBJ1-2 provide the parts outside the CDR3, is SAVISQKPSRDICQRGTSLTIQCQVDSQVTMMFWYRQQPGQSLTLIATANQGSEATYESGFVIDKFPISRPNLTFSTLTVSNMSPEDSSIYLCSVDRGAYGYTFGSGTRLTVV.

CDR3 region: CSARDRVGYTF. The DNA of the CDR3 is TGCAGTGCTAGAGATCGGGTTGGCTACACCTTC. This chain joins TRBV20-1 and TRBJ1-2; D remains unclear. The CDR3 spans 11 residues. Germline V gene data show CDR1 as DFQATT and CDR2 as SNEGSKA (reference sequence). Trimming took off 0 bases at V and 7 bases at J, with 6 bases between the two ends.

The chain couples TRBV29-1 to TRBJ1-2; D may be TRBD1 (5 bases). Germline CDR1 SQVTM, CDR2 ANQGSEA. Between the trimmed V and J ends, which lost 7 bases and 6 bases, there was a span of 9 bases. The CDR3 length is 10 residues. In DNA form, the CDR3 reads TGCAGCGCCTTGGGGGATGGCTACACCTTC. Protein sequence: CSALGDGYTF.

The chain recombines TRBV19 with TRBJ1-5; D remains unclear. Trimming shortened V by 9 bases and J by 5 bases, and 20 bases separated the two germline ends. Looked up from germline, CDR1 is LNHDA and CDR2 is SQIVND (reference sequence). The CDR3 covers 15 residues. The CDR3 reads CASSRGWSGDQPQHF. For the CDR3, the DNA is TGTGCCAGCTCCCGAGGGTGGTCTGGGGATCAGCCCCAGCATTTT.

The V call is TRBV9, the J call TRBJ1-2; 7 positions agree with TRBD1. CDR1 SGDLS and CDR2 YYNGEE come from the germline V gene. The V segment lost 4 bases and the J segment 3 bases; nucleotides outside the gene matches: 9. This CDR3 is 15 amino acids long. CDR3 DNA: TGTGCCAGCAGCAAGGAAACGGACAGGTACTATGGCTACACCTTC. This gives the protein CASSKETDRYYGYTF.

The chain recombines TRBV14 with TRBJ2-7; D gene uncertain. Germline CDR1 and CDR2: SGHDN and FVKESK. V was cut by 1 base and J by 3 bases, with 22 bases left in between. CDR3 size: 18 residues. Written as DNA, the CDR3 is TGTGCCAGCAGCCAAGTTTCCCGAGGCAGGTCACCCCTCTACGAGCAGTACTTC. This encodes CASSQVSRGRSPLYEQYF.

CDR3 bases: TGTGCCAGCAGGAGTACTAACTATGGCTACACCTTC. Protein: CASRSTNYGYTF. The J gene is TRBJ1-2, the V gene TRBV6-5, with unresolved D. Per the germline V gene, CDR1 is MNHEY and CDR2 is SVGAGI. V was shortened by 6 bases and J by 0 bases, with 5 bases between the two germline ends. The CDR3 contains 12 residues.